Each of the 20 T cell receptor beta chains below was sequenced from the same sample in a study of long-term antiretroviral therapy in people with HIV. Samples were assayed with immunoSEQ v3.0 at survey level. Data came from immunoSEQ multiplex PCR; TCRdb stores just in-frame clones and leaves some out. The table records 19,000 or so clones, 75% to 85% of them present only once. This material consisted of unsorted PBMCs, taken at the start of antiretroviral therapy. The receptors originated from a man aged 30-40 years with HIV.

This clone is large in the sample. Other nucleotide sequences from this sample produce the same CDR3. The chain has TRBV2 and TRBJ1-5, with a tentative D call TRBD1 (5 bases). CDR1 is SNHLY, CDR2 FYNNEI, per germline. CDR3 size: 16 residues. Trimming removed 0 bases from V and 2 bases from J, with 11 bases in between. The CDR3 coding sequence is TGTGCCAGCAGTGAAGCGCTTGGGGGACGCAATCAGCCCCAGCATTTT. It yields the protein CASSEALGGRNQPQHF.

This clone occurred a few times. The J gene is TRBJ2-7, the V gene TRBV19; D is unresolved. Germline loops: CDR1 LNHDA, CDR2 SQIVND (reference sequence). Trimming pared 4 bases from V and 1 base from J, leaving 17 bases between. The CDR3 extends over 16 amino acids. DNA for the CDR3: TGTGCCAGTAGTAGCAGTTTTTTTTCGGCATCCTACGAGCAGTACTTC. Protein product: CASSSSFFSASYEQYF.

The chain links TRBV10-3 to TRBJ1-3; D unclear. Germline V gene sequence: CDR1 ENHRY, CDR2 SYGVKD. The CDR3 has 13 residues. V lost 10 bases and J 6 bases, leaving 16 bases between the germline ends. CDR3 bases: TGTGCCAGCAAGGGCGGATTAGAAAACACCATATATTTT. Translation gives CASKGGLENTIYF.

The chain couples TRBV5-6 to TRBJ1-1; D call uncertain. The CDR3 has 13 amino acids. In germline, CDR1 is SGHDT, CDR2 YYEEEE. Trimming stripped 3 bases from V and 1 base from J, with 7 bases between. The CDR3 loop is CASSYNRNTEAFF. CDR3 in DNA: TGTGCCAGCAGCTATAACCGGAACACTGAAGCTTTCTTT.

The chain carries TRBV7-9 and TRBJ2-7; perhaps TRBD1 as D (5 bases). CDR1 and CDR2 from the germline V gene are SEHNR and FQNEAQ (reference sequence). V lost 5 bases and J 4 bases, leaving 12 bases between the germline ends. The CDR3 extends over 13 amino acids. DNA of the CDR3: TGTGCCAGCAGCCCCGGCAGGGCGTACGAGCAGTACTTC. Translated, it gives CASSPGRAYEQYF.

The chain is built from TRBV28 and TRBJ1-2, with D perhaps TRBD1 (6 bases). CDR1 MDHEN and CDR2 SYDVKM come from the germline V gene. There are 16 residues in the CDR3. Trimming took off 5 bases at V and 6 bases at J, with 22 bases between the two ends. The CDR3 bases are TGTGCCAGCAGTCCAAGCCCCTTGGACAGAAAGGATGGCTACACCTTC. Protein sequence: CASSPSPLDRKDGYTF.

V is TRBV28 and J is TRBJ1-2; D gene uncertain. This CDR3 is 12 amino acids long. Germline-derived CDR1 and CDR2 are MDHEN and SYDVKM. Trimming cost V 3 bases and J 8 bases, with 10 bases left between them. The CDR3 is CASSLEIHGYTF. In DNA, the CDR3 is TGTGCCAGCAGTTTGGAGATTCACGGCTACACCTTC.

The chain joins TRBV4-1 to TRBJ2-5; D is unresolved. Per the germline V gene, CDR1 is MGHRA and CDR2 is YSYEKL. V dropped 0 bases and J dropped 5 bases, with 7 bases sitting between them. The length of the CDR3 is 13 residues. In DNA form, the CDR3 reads TGCGCCAGCAGCCAAGAAGCTGGGGAGACCCAGTACTTC. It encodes CASSQEAGETQYF.

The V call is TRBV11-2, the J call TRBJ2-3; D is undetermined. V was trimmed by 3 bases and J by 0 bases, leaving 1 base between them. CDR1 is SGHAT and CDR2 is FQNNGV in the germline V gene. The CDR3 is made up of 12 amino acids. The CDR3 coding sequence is TGTGCCAGCAGCTTTAGCACAGATACGCAGTATTTT. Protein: CASSFSTDTQYF.

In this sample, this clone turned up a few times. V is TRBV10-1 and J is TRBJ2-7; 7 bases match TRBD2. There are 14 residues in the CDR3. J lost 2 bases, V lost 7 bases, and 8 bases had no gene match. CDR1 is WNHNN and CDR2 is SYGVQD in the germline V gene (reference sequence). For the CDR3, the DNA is TGCGCCAGCACCACAGCGGGGTGCCCCTACGAGCAGTACTTC. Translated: CASTTAGCPYEQYF.

The CDR3 reads CASSGGQTLHSGNTIYF. DNA for the CDR3: TGTGCCAGCAGCGGGGGACAGACCCTTCACTCTGGAAACACCATATATTTT. The chain combines TRBV5-8 with TRBJ1-3; 7 nucleotides align to TRBD1. V was pared by 4 bases and J by 0 bases, with 10 bases of the junction left unmatched. Germline V gene sequence: CDR1 SGHTS, CDR2 YDEGEE. The CDR3 is made up of 17 amino acids. Together with reference TRBV5-8 and TRBJ1-3, the CDR3 gives the full variable domain: EAGVTQSPTHLIKTRGQQATLRCSPISGHTSVYWYQQALGLGLQFLLWYDEGEERNRGNFPPRFSGRQFPNYSSELNVNALELEDSALYLCASSGGQTLHSGNTIYFGEGSWLTVV.

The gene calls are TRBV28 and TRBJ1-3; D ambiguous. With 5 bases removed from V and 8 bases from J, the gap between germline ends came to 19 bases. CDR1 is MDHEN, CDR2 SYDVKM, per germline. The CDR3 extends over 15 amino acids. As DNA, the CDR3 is TGTGCCAGCAGTCTCGCGGGCGTTGCTGGGGACACCATATATTTT. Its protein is CASSLAGVAGDTIYF.

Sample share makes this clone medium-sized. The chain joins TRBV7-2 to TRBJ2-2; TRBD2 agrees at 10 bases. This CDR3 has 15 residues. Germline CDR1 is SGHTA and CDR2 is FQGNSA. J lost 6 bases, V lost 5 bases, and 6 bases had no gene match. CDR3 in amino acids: CASSDLAGASGELFF. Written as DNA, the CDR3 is TGTGCCAGCAGCGATCTAGCGGGAGCCTCCGGGGAGCTGTTTTTT.

This CDR3 is CASSVAGTSSRYEQYF. CDR3 coding DNA: TGTGCCAGCAGCGTAGCCGGGACCTCCTCTAGGTACGAGCAGTACTTC. This chain uses TRBV9 with TRBJ2-7; either TRBD1 or TRBD2 may supply D (5 bases each). CDR3 length: 16 amino acids. Trimming shortened V by 0 bases and J by 4 bases, and 17 bases separated the two germline ends. CDR1 and CDR2 from the germline V gene are SGDLS and YYNGEE.

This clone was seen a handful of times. CDR3 DNA sequence: TGTGCCAGCAGTGAAGGCACTCCCAGGGTAAATGAGCAGTTCTTC. Residues: CASSEGTPRVNEQFF. The V and J genes are TRBV2 and TRBJ2-1, with D perhaps matching TRBD1 (5 bases). CDR1 and CDR2 from the germline V gene are SNHLY and FYNNEI. The CDR3 spans 15 residues. Deletions cut 1 base from V and 7 bases from J, with 14 bases between.

The CDR3 region is CASSRLRGRADTQYF. The DNA for the CDR3 is TGTGCCAGCAGCCGACTTAGGGGGCGGGCAGATACGCAGTATTTT. The rearrangement joins TRBV2 to TRBJ2-3; TRBD1 aligns across 7 bases. Germline V CDR1 and CDR2: SNHLY, FYNNEI. V trimming: 6 bases; J trimming: 4 bases; junction bases outside the gene matches: 10. The CDR3 runs 15 residues.

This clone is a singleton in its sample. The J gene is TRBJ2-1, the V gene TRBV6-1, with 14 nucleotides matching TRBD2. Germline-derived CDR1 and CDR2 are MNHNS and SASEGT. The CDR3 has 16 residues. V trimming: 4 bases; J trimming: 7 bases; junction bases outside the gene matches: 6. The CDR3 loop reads CASSATTSGGANEQFF. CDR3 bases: TGTGCCAGCAGTGCGACGACTAGCGGGGGGGCTAATGAGCAGTTCTTC.

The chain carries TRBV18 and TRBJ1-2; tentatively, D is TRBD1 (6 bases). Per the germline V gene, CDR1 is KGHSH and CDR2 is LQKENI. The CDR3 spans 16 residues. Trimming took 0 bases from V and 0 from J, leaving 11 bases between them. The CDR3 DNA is TGTGCCAGCTCACCACCATTCGAGGGGGCTAACTATGGCTACACCTTC. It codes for CASSPPFEGANYGYTF. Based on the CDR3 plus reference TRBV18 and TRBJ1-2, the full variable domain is NAGVMQNPRHLVRRRGQEARLRCSPMKGHSHVYWYRQLPEEGLKFMVYLQKENIIDESGMPKERFSAEFPKEGPSILRIQQVVRGDSAAYFCASSPPFEGANYGYTFGSGTRLTVV.

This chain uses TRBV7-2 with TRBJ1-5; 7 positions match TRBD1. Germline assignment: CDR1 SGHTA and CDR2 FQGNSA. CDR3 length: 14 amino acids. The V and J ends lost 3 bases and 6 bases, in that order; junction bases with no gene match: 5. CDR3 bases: TGTGCCAGCAGCTTGGGGCAGGGGGTTCAGCCCCAGCATTTT. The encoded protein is CASSLGQGVQPQHF.

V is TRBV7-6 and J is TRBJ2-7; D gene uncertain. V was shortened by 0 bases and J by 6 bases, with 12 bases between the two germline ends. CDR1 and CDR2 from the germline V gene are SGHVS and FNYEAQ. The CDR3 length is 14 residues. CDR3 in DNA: TGTGCCAGCAGCTTAGCCCGGGCAGACGGCGAGCAGTACTTC. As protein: CASSLARADGEQYF. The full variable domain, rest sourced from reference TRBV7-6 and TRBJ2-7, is GAGVSQSPRYKVTKRGQDVALRCDPISGHVSLYWYRQALGQGPEFLTYFNYEAQQDKSGLPNDRFSAERPEGSISTLTIQRTEQRDSAMYRCASSLARADGEQYFGPGTRLTVT.